There are a few counts of the clone carrying this T cell receptor beta chain. Its cognate antigen is unknown. This specimen belongs to a study of T-cell memory formation after mild COVID-19. From the 5' RACE reads, TCRdb called clonotypes with MiXCR, one entry per CDR3 protein. The profile shows under 110,000 distinct CDR3 sequences, approximately 15% of them singletons. The CDR3 length is 15 residues. The germline V gene encodes CDR1 LGHDT and CDR2 YNNKEL (reference sequence). Trimming pared 4 bases from V and 4 bases from J, leaving 16 bases between. Study-level findings and limits: Pre-infection memory showed some responding clones, and this suggested that cross-reactive memory joined. Those CD4+ clones that contracted were mainly in CM and EM (CD8+ ones in EMRA).

This sequence was found in an adult woman who had mild COVID-19 (a few samples of this study predate the infection). Cell type and time point are not known. The chain uses TRBV3-1 and TRBJ1-2, with D unresolved. Sequenced: PBMCs or a T cell subset sorted from them (not recorded which). The CDR3 DNA reads TGTGCCAGCAGCCTCAGTCAAGGCGACGGCTATGGCTACACCTTC. Amino acid sequence: CASSLSQGDGYGYTF.